This TCR beta chain stems from a study of spatial heterogeneity in lung cancer. Study-wide points: Tracking of tumor mutation counts was seen in expanded intratumoral alpha and beta TCR counts.

Germline CDR1 is SQVTM and CDR2 is ANQGSEA. The V segment lost 7 bases and the J segment 4 bases; nucleotides outside the gene matches: 3. The CDR3 has 11 residues. Each CDR3 protein gets one entry after TCRdb re-called the 5' RACE reads with MiXCR. The data hold 16,000 or so distinct CDR3 sequences, with roughly 7.1% observed a single time. Time point indicated: sample taken at primary tumor resection. The donors comprised around 76 untreated early-stage non-small cell lung cancer patients. This clonotype was observed many times. The antigen is unknown. This beta chain is a stray sequence in a library constructed for alpha chains; its clone size is not meaningful.

Sequenced material: lung tumor tissue, taken at surgery. The sequence came from a female donor with early-stage non-small cell lung cancer. The chain joins TRBV29-1 to TRBJ2-5, with 7 bases that match TRBD1. The CDR3 reads CSARTGETQYF. In DNA, the CDR3 is TGCAGCGCCAGGACAGGAGAGACCCAGTACTTC.